A single sample gave rise to the 29 T cell receptor beta chains below, sequenced in a study of OX40 agonist ivuxolimab in advanced cancers. Sequencing used immunoSEQ multiplex PCR; TCRdb keeps in-frame clones, though not all of them. The sample consists of fewer than 85,000 clones, less than 95% of them appearing once. The sample in question was CD4+ or CD8+ T cells sorted from blood, obtained in a trial of the OX40 agonist ivuxolimab. These receptors all come from an adult with an advanced solid tumor such as melanoma, head and neck, liver or kidney cancer.

This chain links TRBV27 with TRBJ2-1; TRBD2 might be the D (5 bases). The germline CDR1 and CDR2 sequences are MNHEY and SMNVEV (reference sequence). This CDR3 is built from 17 residues. The V and J ends lost 5 bases and 8 bases respectively, with 25 bases between them. CDR3 residues: CASSVRETIRGYDEQFF. CDR3 coding DNA: TGTGCCAGCAGTGTAAGAGAGACTATCAGAGGGTACGATGAGCAGTTCTTC.

V is TRBV25-1 and J is TRBJ2-7; a possible D gene is TRBD1 (5 bases). The V end lost 3 bases, the J end lost 3 bases, and 21 bases lay between the germline ends. This CDR3 region has 17 residues. From germline, CDR1 is MGHDK and CDR2 SYGVNS. In DNA form, the CDR3 reads TGTGCCAGCAGTGAGACCCTCAGGGTTGGGATAAGCTACGAGCAGTACTTC. As protein: CASSETLRVGISYEQYF.

The chain links TRBV6-6 to TRBJ2-7; TRBD1 is a possible D gene (6 bases). The V gene lost 6 bases and the J gene lost 2 bases, with 14 bases spanning the gap. This CDR3 region has 14 residues. Germline V gene data show CDR1 as MNHNY and CDR2 as SVGAGI (reference sequence). The CDR3 DNA is TGTGCCAGCAGCCTACTACAGGGAACCTACGAGCAGTACTTC. Translating gives CASSLLQGTYEQYF.

The V and J genes are TRBV5-5 and TRBJ1-1, with unresolved D. Trimming cost V 5 bases and J 12 bases, with 17 bases left between them. In germline, CDR1 is SGHKS, CDR2 YYEKEE (reference sequence). The CDR3 is made up of 12 amino acids. CDR3 nucleotides: TGTGCCAGCAGACCCGTAGGCCTCCAGTCTTTCTTT. Protein: CASRPVGLQSFF.

This chain uses TRBV19 with TRBJ2-7; 8 bases are a match to TRBD1. The CDR3 covers 15 residues. Germline V lookup: CDR1 LNHDA, CDR2 SQIVND (reference sequence). J was trimmed by 5 bases and V by 5 bases; bases with no gene match: 11. The CDR3 sequence is CASSRIGGTGDEQYF. The CDR3 region has the DNA TGTGCCAGTAGTCGTATCGGCGGGACAGGAGACGAGCAGTACTTC.

The chain has TRBV29-1 and TRBJ2-2, with 7 bases identical to TRBD2. CDR3 length: 15 residues. Looked up from germline, CDR1 is SQVTM and CDR2 is ANQGSEA. J was trimmed by 6 bases and V by 1 base; bases with no gene match: 8. The CDR3 loop is CSVEGRRGVPGELFF. The CDR3, as DNA: TGCAGCGTTGAAGGACGTCGGGGGGTTCCCGGGGAGCTGTTTTTT.

The V and J genes are TRBV6-6 and TRBJ2-3, with no clear D. Per the germline V gene, CDR1 is MNHNY and CDR2 is SVGAGI (reference sequence). V was pared by 0 bases and J by 2 bases, with 12 bases between. This CDR3 has 16 residues. The CDR3 DNA reads TGTGCCAGCAGTTACTCGACTGCCTATACCACAGATACGCAGTATTTT. It codes for CASSYSTAYTTDTQYF.

This clone was seen a single time. This chain joins TRBV27 and TRBJ2-7, with 13 bases fitting TRBD2. CDR1 is MNHEY and CDR2 is SMNVEV in the germline V gene (reference sequence). V trimming: 5 bases; J trimming: 3 bases; junction bases outside the gene matches: 4. This CDR3 has 15 residues. Here the CDR3 reads CASSPGTSGVYEQYF. The CDR3 region has the DNA TGTGCCAGCAGTCCTGGGACTAGCGGGGTCTACGAGCAGTACTTC.

The chain is built from TRBV6-5 and TRBJ2-7, with TRBD2 identical over 8 bases. The germline gives CDR1 MNHEY, CDR2 SVGAGI. The CDR3 is made up of 14 amino acids. Germline trimming cut 6 bases from V and 4 bases from J; bases unmatched to any gene: 8. Here the CDR3 reads CASSPRGGPYEQYF. CDR3 in DNA: TGTGCCAGCAGCCCACGGGGGGGCCCTTACGAGCAGTACTTC.

This CDR3 is CASRSGTGGPQETQYF. The CDR3 DNA is TGTGCTAGCCGCTCTGGGACAGGGGGCCCCCAAGAGACCCAGTACTTC. The chain employs TRBV7-7 and TRBJ2-5; 12 bases fit TRBD1. The CDR3 has 16 residues. Germline values: CDR1 SSHAT, CDR2 FNYEAQ (reference sequence).

V gene TRBV7-8 combines with J gene TRBJ1-6; D is unresolved. The CDR3 runs 16 residues. V lost 4 bases and J 7 bases, leaving 17 bases between the germline ends. Germline V gives CDR1 SGHVS, CDR2 FQNEAQ. The CDR3 nucleotides are TGTGCCAGCAGCTCGGACGTCCGAACCATAAATTCACCCCTCCACTTT. This translates into CASSSDVRTINSPLHF.

The rearrangement joins TRBV6-5 to TRBJ1-5, with D hard to call. The CDR3 is 11 amino acids. The V end was cut by 3 bases, the J end by 11 bases, with 8 bases between. Germline V gives CDR1 MNHEY, CDR2 SVGAGI. DNA for the CDR3: TGTGCCAGCAGTTATGCGAGGTCCCAGCATTTT. Translating it yields CASSYARSQHF.

The chain has TRBV9 and TRBJ2-3, with TRBD2 as a possible D gene (6 bases). The CDR3 totals 15 residues. Trimming removed 3 bases from V and 2 bases from J, with 13 bases in between. CDR1 is SGDLS and CDR2 is YYNGEE in the germline V gene. CDR3 sequence reads: CASSARDSATDTQYF. Here the CDR3 DNA reads TGTGCCAGCAGCGCGCGGGACTCAGCCACAGATACGCAGTATTTT.

The CDR3 region is CASSLGWTGGETQYF. The CDR3 DNA follows: TGTGCCAGCAGCTTAGGCTGGACAGGGGGAGAGACCCAGTACTTC. The chain uses TRBV7-6 and TRBJ2-5; 10 bases align to TRBD1. Per the germline V gene, CDR1 is SGHVS and CDR2 is FNYEAQ. The junction had 3 bases not matched to a gene; V was cut back by 1 base and J by 4 bases. CDR3 size: 15 residues.

This clone has a single count. The chain joins TRBV7-6 to TRBJ2-1, with TRBD2 matching over 7 bases. This CDR3 has 16 residues. The V segment lost 4 bases and the J segment 5 bases; nucleotides outside the gene matches: 11. From germline, CDR1 is SGHVS and CDR2 FNYEAQ. CDR3 amino acids: CASSSAGTPVHNEQFF. The CDR3 DNA follows: TGTGCCAGCAGCTCAGCGGGGACCCCGGTCCACAATGAGCAGTTCTTC.

The chain carries TRBV5-6 and TRBJ2-7; D perhaps matches TRBD1 (5 bases). The CDR3 is made up of 12 amino acids. V was clipped by 4 bases and J by 1 base, with 6 bases between them. Germline V gene lookup returns CDR1 SGHDT and CDR2 YYEEEE. In DNA, the CDR3 is TGTGCCAGCAGCCCAGGGTCCTACGAGCAGTACTTC. Its protein product is CASSPGSYEQYF.

This clone was recorded a few times. The V gene is TRBV7-6, the J gene TRBJ1-1; 8 positions agree with TRBD1. CDR1 and CDR2 (germline): SGHVS, FNYEAQ. This CDR3 contains 14 residues. Trimming removed 5 bases from V and 5 bases from J; junction bases left unmatched: 7. The CDR3 loop reads CASSASQGVTEAFF. The CDR3 DNA reads TGTGCCAGCAGCGCCTCACAGGGGGTGACTGAAGCTTTCTTT.

J is TRBJ1-1 and V is TRBV6-9; TRBD1 matches 8 bases. After removal of 4 bases from V and 3 bases from J, the junction contained 7 bases not matched to a gene. This CDR3 has 15 amino acids. The V gene's germline CDR1 is MNHGY and CDR2 SVAAGI. CDR3 coding DNA: TGTGCCAGCAGTTTCGGACAGGGTGGTTACACTGAAGCTTTCTTT. Amino acids: CASSFGQGGYTEAFF.

This chain links TRBV2 with TRBJ2-1; D is possibly TRBD2 (7 bases). The germline V gene encodes CDR1 SNHLY and CDR2 FYNNEI. This CDR3 is built from 16 residues. The V end lost 3 bases, the J end lost 6 bases, and 18 bases lay between the germline ends. The CDR3 DNA reads as TGTGCCAGCAGTGATCCGGGGGGCTCGGTCGGCAATGAGCAGTTCTTC. Translation: CASSDPGGSVGNEQFF.

The sample holds one count of this clone. The V gene is TRBV25-1, the J gene TRBJ2-2; 9 bases align to TRBD1. The CDR3 sequence is 14 residues long. The germline V gene has CDR1 MGHDK and CDR2 SYGVNS. The ends lost 6 bases at V and 6 bases at J; junction bases unmatched: 5. CDR3 region: CASSGTGMPGELFF. CDR3 nucleotides: TGTGCCAGCAGCGGGACAGGGATGCCCGGGGAGCTGTTTTTT.

As regards this clone: The same CDR3 arises from other DNA sequences in this sample as well. This chain links TRBV18 with TRBJ2-1; 8 bases map to TRBD1. CDR3 size: 15 residues. V shed 6 bases and J 2 bases; nucleotides not matched to a gene: 6. CDR1 KGHSH and CDR2 LQKENI come from the germline V gene. CDR3 DNA sequence: TGTGCCAGCTCCCCAGTACAGGGGGCCTACAATGAGCAGTTCTTC. Amino acids: CASSPVQGAYNEQFF.

CDR3 sequence reads: CASSLPSGGWDEQFF. The DNA of the CDR3 is TGTGCCAGCAGCTTACCTAGCGGGGGATGGGATGAGCAGTTCTTC. J is TRBJ2-1 and V is TRBV13, with 10 nucleotides matching TRBD2. CDR3 size: 15 residues. V lost 2 bases, J lost 8 bases, and 6 bases stayed unmatched. The germline CDR1 and CDR2 sequences are PRHDT and FYEKMQ (reference sequence). The variable domain in full, completed from reference TRBV13 and TRBJ2-1, reads AAGVIQSPRHLIKEKRETATLKCYPIPRHDTVYWYQQGPGQDPQFLISFYEKMQSDKGSIPDRFSAQQFSDYHSELNMSSLELGDSALYFCASSLPSGGWDEQFFGPGTRLTVL.

The genes are TRBV13 and TRBJ1-1, with a weak D call TRBD1 (6 bases). The CDR3 is made up of 15 amino acids. Germline CDR1 PRHDT, CDR2 FYEKMQ (reference sequence). V lost 4 bases, J lost 10 bases, and 22 bases lay in between. The CDR3 DNA reads as TGTGCCAGCAGCTCGCCGGGACACAACAACGGGGGAGCTTTCTTT. It encodes CASSSPGHNNGGAFF.

The rearrangement joins TRBV4-3 to TRBJ2-5; 9 bases fit TRBD2. This CDR3 has 16 residues. Germline CDR1 reads LGHNA; CDR2 reads YSLEER. J was trimmed by 4 bases and V by 1 base; bases with no gene match: 7. The CDR3 DNA reads as TGCGCCAGCAGCCAAGGGGCTAGCGGGGCCTCAGAGACCCAGTACTTC. Its protein is CASSQGASGASETQYF.

This chain joins TRBV11-2 and TRBJ2-5, with D unresolved. This CDR3 has 15 residues. V lost 4 bases, J lost 2 bases, and 14 bases lay in between. The germline V gene has CDR1 SGHAT and CDR2 FQNNGV. The CDR3 protein is CASSSTTLPQETQYF. The CDR3, as DNA: TGTGCCAGCAGCTCTACAACGCTTCCACAAGAGACCCAGTACTTC.

This rearrangement joins TRBV5-1 to TRBJ1-1; no clear D gene. Trimming left V 3 bases short and J 7 bases short, with 13 bases between. The CDR3 contains 13 residues. Germline assignment: CDR1 SGHRS and CDR2 YFSETQ. CDR3 region: CASSWTVPDEAFF. As DNA, the CDR3 is TGCGCCAGCAGCTGGACGGTCCCAGATGAAGCTTTCTTT. Full variable domain (rest looked up from reference TRBV5-1 and TRBJ1-1): KAGVTQTPRYLIKTRGQQVTLSCSPISGHRSVSWYQQTPGQGLQFLFEYFSETQRNKGNFPGRFSGRQFSNSRSEMNVSTLELGDSALYLCASSWTVPDEAFFGQGTRLTVV.

This rearrangement joins TRBV10-3 to TRBJ2-1; perhaps TRBD2 as D (5 bases). Germline CDR1 ENHRY, CDR2 SYGVKD. V was shortened by 0 bases and J by 8 bases, with 11 bases between the two germline ends. CDR3 length: 14 residues. The CDR3 bases are TGTGCCATCAGTGAGTCACGAGGGTTTGATGAGCAGTTCTTC. Encoded protein: CAISESRGFDEQFF.

This chain connects TRBV19 to TRBJ1-6, with D tentatively TRBD1 (5 bases). Trimming pared 0 bases from V and 4 bases from J, leaving 13 bases between. Per germline, CDR1 LNHDA and CDR2 SQIVND (reference sequence). CDR3 size: 17 residues. DNA of the CDR3: TGTGCCAGTAGTATAGATGCGGGGGTCCCATATAATTCACCCCTCCACTTT. Its protein is CASSIDAGVPYNSPLHF. Supplemented by reference TRBV19 and TRBJ1-6, the full variable domain reads DGGITQSPKYLFRKEGQNVTLSCEQNLNHDAMYWYRQDPGQGLRLIYYSQIVNDFQKGDIAEGYSVSREKKESFPLTVTSAQKNPTAFYLCASSIDAGVPYNSPLHFGNGTRLTVT.

The J gene is TRBJ1-1, the V gene TRBV4-1; D unresolved. With 1 base removed from V and 8 bases from J, the gap between germline ends came to 8 bases. Germline CDR1 and CDR2: MGHRA and YSYEKL. This CDR3 contains 12 residues. For the CDR3, the DNA is TGCGCCAGCAGCCAAGTCGATGGCGAAGCTTTCTTT. Translating it yields CASSQVDGEAFF.